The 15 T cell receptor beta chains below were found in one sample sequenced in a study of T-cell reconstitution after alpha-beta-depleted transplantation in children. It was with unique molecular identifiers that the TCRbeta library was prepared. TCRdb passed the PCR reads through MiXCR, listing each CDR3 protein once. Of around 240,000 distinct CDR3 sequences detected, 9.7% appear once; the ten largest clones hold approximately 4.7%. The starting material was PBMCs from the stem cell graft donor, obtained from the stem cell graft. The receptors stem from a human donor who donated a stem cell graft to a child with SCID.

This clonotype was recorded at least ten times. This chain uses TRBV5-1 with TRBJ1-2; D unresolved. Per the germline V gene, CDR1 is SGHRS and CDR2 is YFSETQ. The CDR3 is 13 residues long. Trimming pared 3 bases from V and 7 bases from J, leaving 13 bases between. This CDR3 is CASSSPPLGGYTF. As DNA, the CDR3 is TGCGCCAGCAGCTCCCCCCCTTTGGGTGGCTACACCTTC.

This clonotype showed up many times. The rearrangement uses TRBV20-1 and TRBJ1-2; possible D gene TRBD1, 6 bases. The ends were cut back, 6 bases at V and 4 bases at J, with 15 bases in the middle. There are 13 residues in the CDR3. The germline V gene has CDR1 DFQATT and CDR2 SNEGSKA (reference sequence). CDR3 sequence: CSAEIQGPYGYTF. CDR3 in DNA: TGCAGTGCGGAAATACAGGGACCCTATGGCTACACCTTC.

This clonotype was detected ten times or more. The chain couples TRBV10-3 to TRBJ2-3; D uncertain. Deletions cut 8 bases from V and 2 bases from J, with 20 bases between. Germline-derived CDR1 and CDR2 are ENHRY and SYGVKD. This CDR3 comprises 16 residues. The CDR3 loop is CAIWALSGLATDTQYF. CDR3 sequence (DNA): TGTGCCATCTGGGCCCTCAGTGGTTTGGCCACAGATACGCAGTATTTT.

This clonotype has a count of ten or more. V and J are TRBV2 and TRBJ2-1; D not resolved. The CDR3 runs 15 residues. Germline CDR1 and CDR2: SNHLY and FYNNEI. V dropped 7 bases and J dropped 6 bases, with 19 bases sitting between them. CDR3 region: CASTPGPNRRNEQFF. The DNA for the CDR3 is TGTGCCAGCACCCCCGGACCTAATCGACGCAATGAGCAGTTCTTC. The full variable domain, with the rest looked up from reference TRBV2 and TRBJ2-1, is EPEVTQTPSHQVTQMGQEVILRCVPISNHLYFYWYRQILGQKVEFLVSFYNNEISEKSEIFDDQFSVERPDGSNFTLKIRSTKLEDSAMYFCASTPGPNRRNEQFFGPGTRLTVL.

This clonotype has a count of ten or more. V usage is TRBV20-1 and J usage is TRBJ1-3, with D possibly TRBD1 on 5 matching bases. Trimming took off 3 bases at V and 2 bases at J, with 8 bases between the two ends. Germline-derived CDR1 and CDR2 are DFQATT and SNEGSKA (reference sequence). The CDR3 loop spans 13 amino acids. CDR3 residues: CSARGGAGNTIYF. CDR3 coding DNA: TGCAGTGCTAGGGGAGGGGCTGGAAACACCATATATTTT.

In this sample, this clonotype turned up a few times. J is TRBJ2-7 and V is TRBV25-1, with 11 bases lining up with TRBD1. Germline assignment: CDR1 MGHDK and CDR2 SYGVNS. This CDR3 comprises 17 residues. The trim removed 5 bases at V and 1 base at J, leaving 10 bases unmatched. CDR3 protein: CASSPRPGTGGSYEQYF. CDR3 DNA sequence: TGTGCCAGCAGTCCACGCCCCGGGACAGGGGGTTCCTACGAGCAGTACTTC.

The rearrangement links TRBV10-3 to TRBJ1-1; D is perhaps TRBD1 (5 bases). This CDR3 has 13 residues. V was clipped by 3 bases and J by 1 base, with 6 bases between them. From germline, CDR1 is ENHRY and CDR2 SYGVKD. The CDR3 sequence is CAISDGANTEAFF. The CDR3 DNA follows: TGTGCCATCAGTGATGGGGCGAACACTGAAGCTTTCTTT.

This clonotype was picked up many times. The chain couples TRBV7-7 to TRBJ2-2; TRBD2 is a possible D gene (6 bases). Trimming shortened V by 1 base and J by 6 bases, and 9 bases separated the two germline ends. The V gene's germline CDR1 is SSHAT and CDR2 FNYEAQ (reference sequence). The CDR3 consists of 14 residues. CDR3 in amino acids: CASSLVPGAGELFF. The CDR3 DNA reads TGTGCCAGCAGCTTAGTTCCGGGGGCCGGGGAGCTGTTTTTT.

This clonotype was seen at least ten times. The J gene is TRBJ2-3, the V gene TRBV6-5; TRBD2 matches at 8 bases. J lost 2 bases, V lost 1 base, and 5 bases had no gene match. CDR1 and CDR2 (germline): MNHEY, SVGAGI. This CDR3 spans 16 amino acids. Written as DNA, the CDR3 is TGTGCCAGCAGTTACTTAGGTAGCGGGGTCACAGATACGCAGTATTTT. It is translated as CASSYLGSGVTDTQYF.

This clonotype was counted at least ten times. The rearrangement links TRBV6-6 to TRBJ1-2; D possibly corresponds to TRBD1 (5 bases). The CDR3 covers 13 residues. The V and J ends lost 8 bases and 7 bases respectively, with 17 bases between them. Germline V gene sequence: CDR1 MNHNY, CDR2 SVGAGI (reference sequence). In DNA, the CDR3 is TGTGCCAGCGGGGCGGAGGCAGTCCTTGGCTACACCTTC. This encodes CASGAEAVLGYTF.

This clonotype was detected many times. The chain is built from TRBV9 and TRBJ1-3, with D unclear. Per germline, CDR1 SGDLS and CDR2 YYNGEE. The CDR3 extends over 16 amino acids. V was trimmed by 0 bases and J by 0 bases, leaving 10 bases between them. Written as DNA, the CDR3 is TGTGCCAGCAGCGTAGACGGGCGGCCCTCTGGAAACACCATATATTTT. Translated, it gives CASSVDGRPSGNTIYF. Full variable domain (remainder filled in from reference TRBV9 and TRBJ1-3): DSGVTQTPKHLITATGQRVTLRCSPRSGDLSVYWYQQSLDQGLQFLIQYYNGEERAKGNILERFSAQQFPDLHSELNLSSLELGDSALYFCASSVDGRPSGNTIYFGEGSWLTVV.

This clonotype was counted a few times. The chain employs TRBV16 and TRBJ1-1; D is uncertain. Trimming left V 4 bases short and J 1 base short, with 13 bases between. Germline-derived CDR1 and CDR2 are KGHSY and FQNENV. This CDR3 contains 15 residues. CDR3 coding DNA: TGTGCCAGCAGCCCACCCACGGGGAGGAACACTGAAGCTTTCTTT. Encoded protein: CASSPPTGRNTEAFF.

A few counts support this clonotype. CDR3 sequence (DNA): TGCAGTGCTAGAGATGTCACGGTAGGATTGAATGAGCAGTTCTTC. Protein product: CSARDVTVGLNEQFF. V is TRBV20-1 and J is TRBJ2-1, with no clear D. The length of the CDR3 is 15 residues. Trimming took 0 bases from V and 7 from J, leaving 16 bases between them. Germline loops: CDR1 DFQATT, CDR2 SNEGSKA (reference sequence).

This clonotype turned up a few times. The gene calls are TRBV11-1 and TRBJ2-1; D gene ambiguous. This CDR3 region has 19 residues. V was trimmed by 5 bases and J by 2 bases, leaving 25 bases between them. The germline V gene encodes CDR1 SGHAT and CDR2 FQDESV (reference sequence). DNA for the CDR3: TGTGCCAGCAGCCACCTACCGACTTCACAGCGACTTCCCTACAATGAGCAGTTCTTC. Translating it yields CASSHLPTSQRLPYNEQFF.

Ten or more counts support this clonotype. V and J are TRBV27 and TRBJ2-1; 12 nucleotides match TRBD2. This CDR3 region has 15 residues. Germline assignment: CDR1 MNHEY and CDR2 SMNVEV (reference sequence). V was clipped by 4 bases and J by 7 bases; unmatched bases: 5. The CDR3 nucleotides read TGTGCCAGCAGTTCTAGCGGGGGGGCGATGAATGAGCAGTTCTTC. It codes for CASSSSGGAMNEQFF.